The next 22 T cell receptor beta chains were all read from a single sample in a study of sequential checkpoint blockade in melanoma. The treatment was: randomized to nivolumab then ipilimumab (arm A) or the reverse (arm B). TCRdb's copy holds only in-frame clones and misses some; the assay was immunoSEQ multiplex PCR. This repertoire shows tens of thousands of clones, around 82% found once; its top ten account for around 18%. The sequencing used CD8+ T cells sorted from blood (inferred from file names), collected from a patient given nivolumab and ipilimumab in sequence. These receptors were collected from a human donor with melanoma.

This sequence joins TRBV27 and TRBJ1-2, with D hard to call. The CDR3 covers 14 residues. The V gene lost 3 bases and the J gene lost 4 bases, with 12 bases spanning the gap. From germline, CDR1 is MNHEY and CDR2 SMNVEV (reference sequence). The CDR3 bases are TGTGCCAGCAGTTTGGCCAGGTATATCTATGGCTACACCTTC. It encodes CASSLARYIYGYTF.

Written as DNA, the CDR3 is TGCGCCAGCAGCTCGGAAGGGGCAGAAGGAGCTTTCTTT. Its translation: CASSSEGAEGAFF. The gene calls are TRBV5-1 and TRBJ1-1; D is possibly TRBD1 (5 bases). Trimming removed 3 bases from V and 10 bases from J, with 16 bases in between. The germline V gene has CDR1 SGHRS and CDR2 YFSETQ. The CDR3 extends over 13 amino acids.

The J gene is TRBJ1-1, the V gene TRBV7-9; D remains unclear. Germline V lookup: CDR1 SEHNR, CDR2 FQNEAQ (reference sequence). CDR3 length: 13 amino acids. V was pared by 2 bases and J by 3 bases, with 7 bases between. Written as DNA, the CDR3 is TGTGCCAGCAGCTTATTCGGTGACACTGAAGCTTTCTTT. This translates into CASSLFGDTEAFF. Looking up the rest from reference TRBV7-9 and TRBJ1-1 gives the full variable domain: DTGVSQNPRHKITKRGQNVTFRCDPISEHNRLYWYRQTLGQGPEFLTYFQNEAQLEKSRLLSDRFSAERPKGSFSTLEIQRTEQGDSAMYLCASSLFGDTEAFFGQGTRLTVV.

CDR3: CSALVWSQVGGIFTDTQYF. CDR3 DNA: TGCAGCGCCTTGGTATGGTCGCAGGTCGGGGGGATTTTCACAGATACGCAGTATTTT. The chain carries TRBV29-1 and TRBJ2-3, with TRBD2 identical over 7 bases. The ends lost 7 bases at V and 2 bases at J; junction bases unmatched: 24. Germline-derived CDR1 and CDR2 are SQVTM and ANQGSEA. This CDR3 spans 19 amino acids.

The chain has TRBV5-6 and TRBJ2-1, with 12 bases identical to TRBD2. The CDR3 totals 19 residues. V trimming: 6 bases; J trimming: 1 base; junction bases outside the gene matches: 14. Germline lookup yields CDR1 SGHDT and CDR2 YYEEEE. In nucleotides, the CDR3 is TGTGCCAGCAACCACGACTGGACTAGCGGGGCGTCTTCCTACAATGAGCAGTTCTTC. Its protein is CASNHDWTSGASSYNEQFF.

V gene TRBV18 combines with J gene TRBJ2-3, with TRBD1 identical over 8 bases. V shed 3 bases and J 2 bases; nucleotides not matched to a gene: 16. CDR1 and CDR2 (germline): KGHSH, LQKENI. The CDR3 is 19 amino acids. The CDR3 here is CASSPPQGAGPPSTDTQYF. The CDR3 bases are TGTGCCAGCTCACCGCCCCAGGGGGCGGGGCCCCCTTCCACAGATACGCAGTATTTT.

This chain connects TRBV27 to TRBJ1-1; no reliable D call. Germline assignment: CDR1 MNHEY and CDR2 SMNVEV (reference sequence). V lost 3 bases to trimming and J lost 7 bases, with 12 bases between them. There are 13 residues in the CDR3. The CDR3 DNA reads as TGTGCCAGCAGTTTTCCCGGGAGGGATGAAGCTTTCTTT. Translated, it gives CASSFPGRDEAFF.

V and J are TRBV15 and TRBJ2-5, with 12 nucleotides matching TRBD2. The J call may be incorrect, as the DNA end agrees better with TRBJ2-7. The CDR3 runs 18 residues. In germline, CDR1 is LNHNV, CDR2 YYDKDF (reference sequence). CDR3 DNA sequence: TGTGCCACCAGCAGAATCATTACTAGCGGGAGGAGGAGCTACGAGCAGTACTTC. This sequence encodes CATSRIITSGRRSYEQYF.

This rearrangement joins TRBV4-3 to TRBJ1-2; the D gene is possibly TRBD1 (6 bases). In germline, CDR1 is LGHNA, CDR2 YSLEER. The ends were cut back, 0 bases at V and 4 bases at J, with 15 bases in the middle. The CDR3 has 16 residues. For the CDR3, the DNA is TGCGCCAGCAGCCAAGATCCAGGGGCGCGTGTCTATGGCTACACCTTC. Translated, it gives CASSQDPGARVYGYTF.

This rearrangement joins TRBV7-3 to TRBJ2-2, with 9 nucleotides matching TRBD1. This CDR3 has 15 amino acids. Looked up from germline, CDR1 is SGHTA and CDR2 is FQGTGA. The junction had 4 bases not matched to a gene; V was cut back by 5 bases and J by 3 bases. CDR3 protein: CASSRDREDTGELFF. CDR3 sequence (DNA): TGTGCCAGCAGCCGGGACAGGGAGGACACCGGGGAGCTGTTTTTT.

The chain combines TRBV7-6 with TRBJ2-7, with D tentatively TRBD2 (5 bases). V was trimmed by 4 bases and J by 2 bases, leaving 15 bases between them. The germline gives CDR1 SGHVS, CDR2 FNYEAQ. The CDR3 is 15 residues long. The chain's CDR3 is CASSYQPGMPYEQYF. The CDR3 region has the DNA TGTGCCAGCAGCTACCAACCCGGGATGCCCTACGAGCAGTACTTC.

In DNA, the CDR3 is TGTGCCAGCAGCTCTGGACTAGCGGGTACCAAAAACATTCAGTACTTC. This gives the protein CASSSGLAGTKNIQYF. The V call is TRBV5-5, the J call TRBJ2-4; 11 bases agree with TRBD2. Looked up from germline, CDR1 is SGHKS and CDR2 is YYEKEE (reference sequence). The length of the CDR3 is 16 residues. Trimming removed 3 bases from V and 2 bases from J; junction bases left unmatched: 4.

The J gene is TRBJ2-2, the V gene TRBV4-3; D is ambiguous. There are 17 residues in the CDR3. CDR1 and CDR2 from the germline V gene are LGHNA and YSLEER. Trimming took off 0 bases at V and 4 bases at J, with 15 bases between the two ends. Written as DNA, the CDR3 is TGCGCCAGCAGCCAAGATTTCAGCATTGGGCCCACCGGGGAGCTGTTTTTT. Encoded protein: CASSQDFSIGPTGELFF.

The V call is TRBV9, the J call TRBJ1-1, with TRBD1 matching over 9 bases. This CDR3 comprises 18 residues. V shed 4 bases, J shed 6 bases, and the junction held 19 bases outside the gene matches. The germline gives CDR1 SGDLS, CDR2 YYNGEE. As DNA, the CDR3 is TGTGCCAGCAGCTCAAGGACAGGGGAGGGAAGGCTTAATCCTGAAGCTTTCTTT. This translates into CASSSRTGEGRLNPEAFF. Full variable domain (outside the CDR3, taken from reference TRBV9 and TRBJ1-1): DSGVTQTPKHLITATGQRVTLRCSPRSGDLSVYWYQQSLDQGLQFLIQYYNGEERAKGNILERFSAQQFPDLHSELNLSSLELGDSALYFCASSSRTGEGRLNPEAFFGQGTRLTVV.

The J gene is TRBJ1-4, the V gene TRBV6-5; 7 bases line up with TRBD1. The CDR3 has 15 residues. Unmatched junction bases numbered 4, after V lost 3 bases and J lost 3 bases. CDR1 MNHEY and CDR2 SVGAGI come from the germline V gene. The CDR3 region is CASSYDGTANEKLFF. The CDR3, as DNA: TGTGCCAGCAGTTATGACGGGACAGCTAATGAAAAACTGTTTTTT.

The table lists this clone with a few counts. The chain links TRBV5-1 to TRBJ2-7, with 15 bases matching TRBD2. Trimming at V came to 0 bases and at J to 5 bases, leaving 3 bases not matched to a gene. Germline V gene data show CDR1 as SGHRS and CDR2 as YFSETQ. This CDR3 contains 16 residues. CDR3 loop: CASSLGTSGRVHEQYF. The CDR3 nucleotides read TGCGCCAGCAGCTTGGGGACTAGCGGGAGGGTCCACGAGCAGTACTTC.

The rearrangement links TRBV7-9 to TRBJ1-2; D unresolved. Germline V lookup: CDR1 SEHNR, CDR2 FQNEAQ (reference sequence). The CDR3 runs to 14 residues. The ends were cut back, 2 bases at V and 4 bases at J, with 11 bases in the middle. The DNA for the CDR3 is TGTGCCAGCAGCTTAAGTACAGAGTCCTATGGCTACACCTTC. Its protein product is CASSLSTESYGYTF.

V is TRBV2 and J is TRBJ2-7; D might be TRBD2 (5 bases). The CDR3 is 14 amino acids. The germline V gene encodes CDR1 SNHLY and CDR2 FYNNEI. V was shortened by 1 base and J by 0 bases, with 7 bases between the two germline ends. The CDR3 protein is CASSEVAGSYEQYF. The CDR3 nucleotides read TGTGCCAGCAGTGAAGTTGCGGGCTCCTACGAGCAGTACTTC.

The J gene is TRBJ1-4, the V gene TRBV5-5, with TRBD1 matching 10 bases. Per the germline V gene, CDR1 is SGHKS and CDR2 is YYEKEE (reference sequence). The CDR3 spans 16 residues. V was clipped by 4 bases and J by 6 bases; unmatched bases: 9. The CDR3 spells CASSQPGQGLDEKLFF. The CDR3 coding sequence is TGTGCCAGCAGCCAACCGGGACAGGGGTTGGATGAAAAACTGTTTTTT.

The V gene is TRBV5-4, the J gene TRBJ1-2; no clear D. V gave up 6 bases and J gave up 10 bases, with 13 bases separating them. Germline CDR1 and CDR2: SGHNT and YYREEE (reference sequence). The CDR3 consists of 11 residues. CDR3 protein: CASTVDGDYTF. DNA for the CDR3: TGTGCCAGCACCGTTGACGGGGACTACACCTTC.

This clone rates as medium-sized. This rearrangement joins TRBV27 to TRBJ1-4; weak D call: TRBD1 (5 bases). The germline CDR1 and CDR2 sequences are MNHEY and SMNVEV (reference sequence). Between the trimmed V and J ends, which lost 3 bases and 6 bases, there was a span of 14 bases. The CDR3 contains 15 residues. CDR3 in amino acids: CASSFRGVGDEKLFF. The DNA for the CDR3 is TGTGCCAGCAGTTTTCGGGGGGTTGGGGATGAAAAACTGTTTTTT.

The CDR3 coding sequence is TGTGCTAGTGGTTCACCCCGTACAGGGGATGGTGGCTACACCTTC. This translates into CASGSPRTGDGGYTF. V and J are TRBV12-5 and TRBJ1-2, with TRBD1 matching over 7 bases. The CDR3 has 15 residues. V dropped 4 bases and J dropped 7; count of bases not matched to a gene: 12. Germline CDR1 and CDR2: LGHNT and FRNRAP.